These 12 T cell receptor beta chains were sequenced from one sample in a study of cytomegalovirus exposure and HLA in healthy donors. The PCR contained 60 Vbeta and 13 Jbeta primers. Libraries were prepared by immunoSEQ multiplex PCR; TCRdb keeps only in-frame clonotypes and omits some of them. Listed are about 46,000 clones; about 1.2% falls within the top ten. Sequenced input: PBMCs. The origin of the receptors is a woman in her 40s in good health and CMV-seronegative.

The rearrangement uses TRBV7-2 and TRBJ2-7; the D gene is possibly TRBD2 (5 bases). The germline V and J ends were trimmed by 2 bases and 3 bases, with 17 bases remaining between them. Germline values: CDR1 SGHTA, CDR2 FQGNSA. This CDR3 is built from 16 residues. CDR3 coding DNA: TGTGCCAGCAGCTTATTGGCTGAAGCGGACCACTACGAGCAGTACTTC. Encoded protein: CASSLLAEADHYEQYF.

The chain employs TRBV7-2 and TRBJ2-3; TRBD1 is a possible D gene (5 bases). This CDR3 contains 14 residues. Germline loops: CDR1 SGHTA, CDR2 FQGNSA. Trimming pared 3 bases from V and 2 bases from J, leaving 9 bases between. The DNA for the CDR3 is TGTGCCAGCAGCTTTCTGGGGCCCACAGATACGCAGTATTTT. Translation gives CASSFLGPTDTQYF.

The rearrangement joins TRBV27 to TRBJ2-7; TRBD2 matches at 11 bases. Germline CDR1 MNHEY, CDR2 SMNVEV (reference sequence). CDR3 size: 15 residues. Trimming took 6 bases from V and 5 from J; bases not matched to a gene: 9. CDR3 sequence reads: CASRLIAGGPNEQYF. CDR3 in DNA: TGTGCCAGCAGACTTATAGCGGGAGGGCCGAACGAGCAGTACTTC.

The CDR3 spells CATGMKGQGASSNQPQHF. The CDR3 bases are TGCGCCACCGGCATGAAGGGACAGGGGGCCAGTAGCAATCAGCCCCAGCATTTT. V gene TRBV4-1 combines with J gene TRBJ1-5, with TRBD1 matching 12 bases. The CDR3 has 18 residues. Germline assignment: CDR1 MGHRA and CDR2 YSYEKL. V was pared by 10 bases and J by 0 bases, with 13 bases of the junction left unmatched.

The chain employs TRBV9 and TRBJ1-1; TRBD1 is a possible D gene (6 bases). This CDR3 spans 15 amino acids. The V end lost 2 bases, the J end lost 0 bases, and 11 bases lay between the germline ends. Germline values: CDR1 SGDLS, CDR2 YYNGEE. Here the CDR3 DNA reads TGTGCCAGCAGCGTCACAGGGAACATGAACACTGAAGCTTTCTTT. This sequence encodes CASSVTGNMNTEAFF.

For this clone: At one boundary the junction diverges from the germline segment, which might be a read error. The rearrangement uses TRBV4-2 and TRBJ1-2, with D tentatively TRBD1 (5 bases). This CDR3 contains 13 residues. Germline V lookup: CDR1 LGHNA, CDR2 YNFKEQ. CDR3 amino acids: CASSQATGAGYTF. As DNA, the CDR3 is TGTGCCAGCAGTCAAGCTACAGGTGCTGGCTACACCTTC.

The V gene is TRBV5-1, the J gene TRBJ2-7; weak D call: TRBD2 (6 bases). Germline assignment: CDR1 SGHRS and CDR2 YFSETQ. CDR3 length: 13 amino acids. V was clipped by 4 bases and J by 5 bases, with 13 bases between them. The CDR3 loop is CASSRDSRDEQYF. The CDR3 DNA is TGCGCCAGCAGCCGGGACTCTCGGGACGAGCAGTACTTC.

The J gene is TRBJ2-5, the V gene TRBV25-1; D unresolved. Trimming removed 2 bases from V and 7 bases from J, with 5 bases in between. This CDR3 is built from 11 residues. Germline lookup yields CDR1 MGHDK and CDR2 SYGVNS. CDR3 nucleotide sequence: TGTGCCAGCAGTGAAACCGGGACCCAGTACTTC. Its protein is CASSETGTQYF.

The chain combines TRBV20-1 with TRBJ1-1; D may be TRBD1 (6 bases). The germline CDR1 and CDR2 sequences are DFQATT and SNEGSKA (reference sequence). The CDR3 runs 11 residues. Trimming took 0 bases from V and 10 from J, leaving 9 bases between them. This CDR3 reads CSARDIRGAFF. The DNA of the CDR3 is TGCAGTGCTAGAGATATCAGGGGAGCTTTCTTT.

The chain employs TRBV6-5 and TRBJ2-7, with TRBD1 matching 7 bases. Per the germline V gene, CDR1 is MNHEY and CDR2 is SVGAGI. The J segment lost 6 bases and the V segment lost 3 bases, leaving 11 bases of the junction unmatched. The CDR3 spans 15 residues. In DNA, the CDR3 is TGTGCCAGCAGTTATTCAGGGGTAGCAGGGGGCGAGCAGTACTTC. Its protein product is CASSYSGVAGGEQYF.

This chain uses TRBV5-6 with TRBJ2-1; 7 positions agree with TRBD2. The germline V gene has CDR1 SGHDT and CDR2 YYEEEE. Trimming cost V 2 bases and J 16 bases; bases outside gene matches: 15. The CDR3 length is 14 residues. The CDR3 DNA reads as TGTGCCAGCAGCTTCAATCCTATCGCGGGAGTCTTTTTCTTC. Protein: CASSFNPIAGVFFF.

V is TRBV25-1 and J is TRBJ2-1, with TRBD1 identical over 8 bases. Germline V gene data show CDR1 as MGHDK and CDR2 as SYGVNS. The V and J ends lost 2 bases and 7 bases, in that order; junction bases with no gene match: 7. The CDR3 is 15 amino acids. CDR3 residues: CASSELRGTGNEQFF. CDR3 DNA: TGTGCCAGCAGTGAACTAAGGGGGACAGGTAATGAGCAGTTCTTC.